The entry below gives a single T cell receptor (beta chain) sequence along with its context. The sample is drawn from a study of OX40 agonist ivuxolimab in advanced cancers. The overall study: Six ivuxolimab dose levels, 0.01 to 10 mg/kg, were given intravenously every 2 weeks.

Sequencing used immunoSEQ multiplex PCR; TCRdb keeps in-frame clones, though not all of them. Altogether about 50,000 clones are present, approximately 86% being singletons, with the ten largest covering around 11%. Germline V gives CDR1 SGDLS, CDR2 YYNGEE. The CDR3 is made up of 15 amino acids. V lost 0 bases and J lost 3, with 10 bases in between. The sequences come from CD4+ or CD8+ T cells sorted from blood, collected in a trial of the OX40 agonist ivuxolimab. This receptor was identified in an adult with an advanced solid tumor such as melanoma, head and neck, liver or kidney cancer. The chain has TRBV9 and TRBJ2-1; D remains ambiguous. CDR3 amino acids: CASSVVESDYNEQFF. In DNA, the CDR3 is TGTGCCAGCAGCGTAGTTGAAAGCGACTACAATGAGCAGTTCTTC.